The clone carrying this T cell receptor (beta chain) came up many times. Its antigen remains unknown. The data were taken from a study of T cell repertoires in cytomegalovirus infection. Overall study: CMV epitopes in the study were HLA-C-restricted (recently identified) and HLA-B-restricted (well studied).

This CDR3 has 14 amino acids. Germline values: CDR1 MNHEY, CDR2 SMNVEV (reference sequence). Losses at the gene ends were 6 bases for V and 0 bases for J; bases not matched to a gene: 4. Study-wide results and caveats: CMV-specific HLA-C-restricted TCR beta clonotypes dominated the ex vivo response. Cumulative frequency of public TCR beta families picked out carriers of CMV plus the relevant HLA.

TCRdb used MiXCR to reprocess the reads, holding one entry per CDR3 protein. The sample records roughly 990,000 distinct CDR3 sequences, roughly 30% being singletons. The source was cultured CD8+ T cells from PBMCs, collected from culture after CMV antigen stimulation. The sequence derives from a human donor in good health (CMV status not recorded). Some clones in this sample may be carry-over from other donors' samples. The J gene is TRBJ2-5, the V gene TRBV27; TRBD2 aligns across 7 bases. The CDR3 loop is CASSGAGYQETQYF. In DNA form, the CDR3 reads TGTGCCAGCAGCGGAGCGGGGTACCAAGAGACCCAGTACTTC.